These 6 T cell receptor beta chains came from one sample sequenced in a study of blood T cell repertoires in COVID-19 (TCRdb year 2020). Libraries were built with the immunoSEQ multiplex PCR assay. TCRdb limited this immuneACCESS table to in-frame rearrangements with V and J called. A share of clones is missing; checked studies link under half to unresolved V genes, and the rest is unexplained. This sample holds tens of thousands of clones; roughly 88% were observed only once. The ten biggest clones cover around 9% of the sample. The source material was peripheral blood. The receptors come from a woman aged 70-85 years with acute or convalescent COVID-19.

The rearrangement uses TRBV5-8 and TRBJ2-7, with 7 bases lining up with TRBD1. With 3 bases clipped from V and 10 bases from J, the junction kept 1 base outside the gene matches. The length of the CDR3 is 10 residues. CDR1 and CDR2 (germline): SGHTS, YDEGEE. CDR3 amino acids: CASSWDRQYV. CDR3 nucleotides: TGTGCCAGCAGCTGGGACAGACAGTACGTC.

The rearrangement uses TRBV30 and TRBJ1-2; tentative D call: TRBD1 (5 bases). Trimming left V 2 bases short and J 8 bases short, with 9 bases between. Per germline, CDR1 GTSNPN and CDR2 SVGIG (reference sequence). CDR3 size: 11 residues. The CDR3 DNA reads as TGTGCCTGGAGTCAAGGGGCCGGCTACACCTTC. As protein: CAWSQGAGYTF.

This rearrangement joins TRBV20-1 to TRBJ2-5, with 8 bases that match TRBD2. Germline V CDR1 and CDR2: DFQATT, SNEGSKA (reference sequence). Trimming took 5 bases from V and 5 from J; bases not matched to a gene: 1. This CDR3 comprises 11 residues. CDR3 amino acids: CSARGGETQYF. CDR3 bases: TGCAGTGCTCGGGGGGGCGAGACCCAGTACTTC.

The CDR3 coding sequence is TGTGCCATCAGAGGCGCTAGCGGGAGGCCTTCGGGGTCCGGGGAGCTGTTTTTT. It translates to CAIRGASGRPSGSGELFF. The J gene is TRBJ2-2, the V gene TRBV10-3; 11 nucleotides match TRBD2. After removal of 6 bases from V and 6 bases from J, the junction contained 15 bases not matched to a gene. Germline V lookup: CDR1 ENHRY, CDR2 SYGVKD. The CDR3 extends over 18 amino acids.

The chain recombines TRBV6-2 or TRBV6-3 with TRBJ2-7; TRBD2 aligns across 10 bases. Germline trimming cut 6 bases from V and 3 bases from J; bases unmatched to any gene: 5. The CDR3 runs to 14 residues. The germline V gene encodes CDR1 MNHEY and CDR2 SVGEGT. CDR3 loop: CASSWGLASYEQYV. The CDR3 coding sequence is TGTGCCAGCAGCTGGGGACTAGCGAGCTACGAGCAGTACGTC.

This CDR3 reads CASSRYSGANVLTF. The CDR3 nucleotides read TGTGCCAGCAGTCGGTATTCTGGGGCCAACGTCCTGACTTTC. This sequence joins TRBV28 and TRBJ2-6, with unresolved D. V dropped 5 bases and J dropped 1 base, with 6 bases sitting between them. The CDR3 has 14 residues. The germline V gene has CDR1 MDHEN and CDR2 SYDVKM. Full variable domain (rest looked up from reference TRBV28 and TRBJ2-6): DVKVTQSSRYLVKRTGEKVFLECVQDMDHENMFWYRQDPGLGLRLIYFSYDVKMKEKGDIPEGYSVSREKKERFSLILESASTNQTSMYLCASSRYSGANVLTFGAGSRLTVL.